Listed here is a single T cell receptor beta chain. Its specificity is not known. This specimen comes from a study of shared clonotypes between healthy human individuals. The genomic DNA of each subset was split evenly across several immunoSEQ plates. The table came from immunoSEQ multiplex PCR; TCRdb's copy has only in-frame clones and leaves some out. In the table there are approximately 980,000 clones, approximately 80% of which are singletons. Findings and caveats of the study: About 5% was the fraction of naive CD4 clonotypes found shared across a few donors.

The germline CDR1 and CDR2 sequences are SNHLY and FYNNEI. V lost 4 bases and J lost 6, with 10 bases in between. The CDR3 extends over 13 amino acids. Division of CD4+ cells produced a CD45RA+ naive subset and a CD45RA-negative memory subset. The chain has TRBV2 and TRBJ2-1; D might be TRBD1 (5 bases). Sequenced: memory CD4+ T cells sorted from blood. The subset denotes: CD45RA-negative fraction. The TCR comes from a man aged 18 to 30 in good health. DNA of the CDR3: TGTGCCAGCAGTGCGGGCCAGGGCAATGAGCAGTTCTTC. It yields the protein CASSAGQGNEQFF.